This paragraph reports one T cell receptor beta chain. The data are from a study of early T cells in non-severe SARS-CoV-2 infection. Each CDR3 protein is one row after TCRdb ran MiXCR on the 5' RACE reads. The sample shows nearly 90,000 distinct CDR3 sequences, approximately 15% of them seen only once. The germline V gene encodes CDR1 SQVTM and CDR2 ANQGSEA. Trimming took 3 bases from V and 7 from J, leaving 27 bases between them. The CDR3 covers 17 residues. Input material: whole blood. V gene TRBV29-1 combines with J gene TRBJ2-5; D might be TRBD2 (7 bases). This TCR came from an adult who was a healthcare worker with PCR-confirmed SARS-CoV-2 infection or an uninfected control (not recorded which). The CDR3 is CSVEGGPNRAPSGTQYF. CDR3 in DNA: TGCAGCGTTGAGGGGGGGCCAAATAGGGCTCCGTCAGGGACCCAGTACTTC.